This T cell receptor (beta chain) derives from a study of T cell responses to AZD1222 COVID-19 vaccine. Study observations and caveats: Only six or seven AZD1222 recipients tested seropositive at baseline. At 160-218 and 743-854, vaccine-associated CD4 TCRs were dominant, and they spanned spike. Increases in Spike-specific TCR breadth and depth were seen after two AZD1222 doses. Repertoires were collected only later (after the peak T cell response had occurred).

Concerning this clone: Its specificity is not known.

Trimming shortened V by 1 base and J by 1 base, and 7 bases separated the two germline ends. Germline V gene data show CDR1 as SGHAT and CDR2 as FQNNGV. This CDR3 spans 14 amino acids. This table comes from immunoSEQ multiplex PCR, and its TCRdb copy is limited to in-frame clones, with some not included. In the table there are 130,000 to 150,000 clones, 80% to 90% of which are singletons. J is TRBJ1-1 and V is TRBV11-2; no firm D call. The material was peripheral blood, obtained on day 0 of AZD1222 vaccination. The receptor's source is an adult in good health. The CDR3 sequence: CASSLVAGNTEAFF. CDR3 DNA sequence: TGTGCCAGCAGCTTAGTGGCGGGGAACACTGAAGCTTTCTTT.